The rows below give T cell receptor beta chains drawn from one sample of a study of T cells in Graves' hyperthyroidism and ophthalmopathy. TCRdb independently ran MiXCR on the multiplex PCR reads; one entry per CDR3 protein. Here the sample spans 50,000 to 60,000 distinct CDR3 sequences, roughly 50% being singletons. Material for sequencing was blood. All receptors come from a woman aged 45-65 years with Graves' ophthalmopathy. Both conserved end residues are part of each CDR3. Each record gives: clone size, D gene, V gene, J gene, CDR3 DNA, CDR3 protein. D genes are given only for firm matches. Size tells how often a clone was seen (once, few, many) or the class of an expanded clone, and some rows leave it out.

size: medium-sized
D: NA
V: TRBV2
J: TRBJ2-2
DNA: TGTGCCAGCAGATACAGTGGGGAGCTGTTTTTT
CDR3: CASRYSGELFF

size: medium-sized
D: NA
V: TRBV29-1
J: TRBJ2-3
DNA: TGCAGCGTTGGAACAGATACGCAGTATTTT
CDR3: CSVGTDTQYF

size: medium-sized
D: TRBD1
V: TRBV2
J: TRBJ2-7
DNA: TGTGCCAGCGACAGGGATGGCCACTACGAGCAGTACTTC
CDR3: CASDRDGHYEQYF

size: many
D: TRBD1
V: TRBV20-1
J: TRBJ1-4
DNA: TGCAGTGCTAGAGATTGGGGACAGGGGGTGACGTCTGAAAAACTGTTTTTT
CDR3: CSARDWGQGVTSEKLFF

size: few
D: NA
V: TRBV28
J: TRBJ2-7
DNA: TGTGCCAGTCCCCCTCAGACGTCTCAGGGCGTCCACGAGCAGTACTTC
CDR3: CASPPQTSQGVHEQYF

size: NA
D: TRBD1
V: TRBV29-1
J: TRBJ2-1
DNA: TGCAGCGTTCAACGACAGGGGGCAGGGGAGCAGTTCTTC
CDR3: CSVQRQGAGEQFF

size: many
D: TRBD2
V: TRBV9
J: TRBJ2-7
DNA: TGTGCCAGCAGCGCTACTAGCGGGGGGGCTCCTAGCGAGCAGTACTTC
CDR3: CASSATSGGAPSEQYF

size: NA
D: NA
V: TRBV5-1
J: TRBJ2-2
DNA: TGCGCCAGCAGTACCGCGGCGGGCACCGGGGAGCTGTTTTTT
CDR3: CASSTAAGTGELFF

size: NA
D: TRBD1
V: TRBV2
J: TRBJ2-1
DNA: TGTGCCAGCAGTCGTGACAGGGTCTCCTACAATGAGCAGTTCTTC
CDR3: CASSRDRVSYNEQFF

size: medium-sized
D: NA
V: TRBV10-3
J: TRBJ2-7
DNA: TGTGCCATCAGTGGATCCTACGAGCAGTACTTC
CDR3: CAISGSYEQYF

size: NA
D: NA
V: TRBV7-9
J: TRBJ1-3
DNA: TGTGCCTGGAGTGTACTATCTTCTGGAAACACCATATATTTT
CDR3: CAWSVLSSGNTIYF

size: medium-sized
D: TRBD1
V: TRBV2
J: TRBJ1-5
DNA: TGTGCCAGCAGTGAGGACAGGGGGAATCAGCCCCAGCATTTT
CDR3: CASSEDRGNQPQHF

size: NA
D: TRBD1
V: TRBV7-9
J: TRBJ2-6
DNA: TGTGCCAGCAGCCCGCCGGGACAGGGAGACTCTGGGGCCAACGTCCTGACTTTC
CDR3: CASSPPGQGDSGANVLTF

size: NA
D: NA
V: TRBV9
J: TRBJ1-2
DNA: TGTGCCAGCAGCGTAGGAGGGGGCTACACCTTC
CDR3: CASSVGGGYTF

size: many
D: NA
V: TRBV6-1
J: TRBJ2-6
DNA: TGTGCCAGTAGGGCTAGCGGGGCCAACGTCCTGACTTTC
CDR3: CASRASGANVLTF

size: few
D: TRBD2
V: TRBV5-5
J: TRBJ2-3
DNA: TGTGCCAGCAGCTTGGCCAGTAGCGGGGGGGCCGGGGGCACAGATACGCAGTATTTT
CDR3: CASSLASSGGAGGTDTQYF

size: NA
D: NA
V: TRBV30
J: TRBJ1-1
DNA: TGTGCCTGGAGTCCCAGACGGAACACTGAAGCTTTCTTT
CDR3: CAWSPRRNTEAFF

size: NA
D: NA
V: TRBV10-3
J: TRBJ2-1
DNA: TGTGCCATCAGTGAGGGTAGCGGAGGCACAGATACGCAGTTCTTC
CDR3: CAISEGSGGTDTQFF

size: many
D: NA
V: TRBV19
J: TRBJ2-5
DNA: TGTGCCAGTAGTATAGGGGCTGACAGGAACCAAGAGACCCAGTACTTC
CDR3: CASSIGADRNQETQYF

size: many
D: NA
V: TRBV7-9
J: TRBJ1-1
DNA: TGTGCCAGCAGCTTAATGGTGGGCTCTGAAGCTTTCTTT
CDR3: CASSLMVGSEAFF

size: NA
D: TRBD2
V: TRBV15
J: TRBJ2-3
DNA: TGTGCCACCAGCACCGGACTAGGTGGCACAGATACGCAGTATTTT
CDR3: CATSTGLGGTDTQYF

size: NA
D: TRBD2
V: TRBV7-3
J: TRBJ2-3
DNA: TGTGCCAGCAGCCCTGGAGCGGGAGTCACAGATACGCAGTATTTT
CDR3: CASSPGAGVTDTQYF

size: many
D: TRBD2
V: TRBV9
J: TRBJ2-1
DNA: TGTGCCAGCAGCGTAGAGAGCGGGGGGGCCAATGAGCAGTTCTTC
CDR3: CASSVESGGANEQFF

size: many
D: TRBD1
V: TRBV19
J: TRBJ2-3
DNA: TGTGCCAGTAGATTGGACAGGTTCTTGTATTTT
CDR3: CASRLDRFLYF

size: NA
D: TRBD2
V: TRBV7-9
J: TRBJ2-1
DNA: TGTGCCAGCGCCCTTGGGTGGCTAGCGGGAGGGCGGAGTGAGCAGTTCTTC
CDR3: CASALGWLAGGRSEQFF

size: NA
D: NA
V: TRBV24-1
J: TRBJ1-5
DNA: TGTGCCACCAGTGGCCTAGACGCTTATCAGCCCCAGCATTTT
CDR3: CATSGLDAYQPQHF

size: many
D: NA
V: TRBV9
J: TRBJ1-3
DNA: TGTGCCAGCAGCCGAACATCATCTGGAAACACCATATATTTT
CDR3: CASSRTSSGNTIYF

size: NA
D: TRBD1
V: TRBV10-2
J: TRBJ2-7
DNA: TGCGCCAGCGGGACAGCAGGGTTC
CDR3: CASGTAGF

size: many
D: TRBD2
V: TRBV15
J: TRBJ2-5
DNA: TGTGCCACCAGCGTGGGGACTAGCGCGCAAGAGACCCAGTACTTC
CDR3: CATSVGTSAQETQYF

size: NA
D: NA
V: TRBV20-1
J: TRBJ1-6
DNA: TGCAGTGCTACGGGGGGACTTGAGGCTTCACCCCTCCACTTT
CDR3: CSATGGLEASPLHF

size: NA
D: TRBD1
V: TRBV25-1
J: TRBJ2-3
DNA: TGTGCCAGTACCAACACAGGGGCAGGCGCAGATACGCAGTGTTTT
CDR3: CASTNTGAGADTQCF

size: NA
D: TRBD2
V: TRBV5-1
J: TRBJ2-1
DNA: TGCGTCAGTACCGTCAGCGGGGGTAATCGCTCCTACAATGAGCAGTTCTTC
CDR3: CVSTVSGGNRSYNEQFF

size: NA
D: NA
V: TRBV2
J: TRBJ2-7
DNA: TGTGCCAGCAGTGCAACCACTCGAAAATACGAGCAGTACTTC
CDR3: CASSATTRKYEQYF

size: NA
D: NA
V: TRBV7-9
J: TRBJ2-4
DNA: TGTGCCAGCAGCTTTTTAGGGGGTGTTGGTGGCAGGCAGATAGCCAAAAACATTCAGTACTTC
CDR3: CASSFLGGVGGRQIAKNIQYF

size: NA
D: NA
V: TRBV12-3/TRBV12-4
J: TRBJ2-1
DNA: TGTGCCAGCAGTATCCACCTTCCCGGACAGTTCTTC
CDR3: CASSIHLPGQFF

size: many
D: NA
V: TRBV19
J: TRBJ1-6
DNA: TGTGCCAGTACCGGGGGCGTCGGACGAGGAAATTCACCCCTCCACTTT
CDR3: CASTGGVGRGNSPLHF

size: NA
D: NA
V: TRBV10-3
J: TRBJ2-7
DNA: TGTGCCATCAGGGAAGGGGGGCCCTACGATCAGTACTTC
CDR3: CAIREGGPYDQYF

size: NA
D: NA
V: TRBV20-1
J: TRBJ2-6
DNA: TGCAGTGCTACCGGACTGAGGGGGGGGTCGGGGGAGCTGACTTTC
CDR3: CSATGLRGGSGELTF

size: many
D: TRBD1
V: TRBV19
J: TRBJ1-6
DNA: TGTGCCAGTAGAAGAGGACAGGATAATTCACCCCTCCACTTT
CDR3: CASRRGQDNSPLHF

size: many
D: NA
V: TRBV6-2/TRBV6-3
J: TRBJ2-2
DNA: TGTGCCAGCGGACACAACACCGGGGAGCTGTTTTTT
CDR3: CASGHNTGELFF

size: NA
D: TRBD2
V: TRBV7-9
J: TRBJ2-1
DNA: TGTGCCAGCAGTCAAGCTTTTAGCGGGGTAAACAAAGAGCAGTTCTTC
CDR3: CASSQAFSGVNKEQFF

size: many
D: TRBD2
V: TRBV19
J: TRBJ2-7
DNA: TGTGCCAGTAGAAGAACAACTAGCGGGAGTTCCTACGAGCAGTACTTC
CDR3: CASRRTTSGSSYEQYF

size: NA
D: TRBD2
V: TRBV7-2
J: TRBJ2-1
DNA: TGTGCCAGCAGCACCCGGCTAGCGGGACTGAGTGAGCAGTTCTTC
CDR3: CASSTRLAGLSEQFF

size: medium-sized
D: TRBD1
V: TRBV10-1
J: TRBJ1-1
DNA: TGCGCCAGCAGTGAGTCGACAGGGAGGACTGAAGCTTTCTTT
CDR3: CASSESTGRTEAFF

size: NA
D: NA
V: TRBV5-1
J: TRBJ2-7
DNA: TGCGCCAGCAGCTTTGGAGGGGCTTCCTACGAGCAGTACTTC
CDR3: CASSFGGASYEQYF

size: NA
D: TRBD1
V: TRBV2
J: TRBJ2-3
DNA: TGTGCCAGCAGCGCAACCACCGGGACAGGGAGGCAAGATACGCAGTATTTT
CDR3: CASSATTGTGRQDTQYF

size: NA
D: NA
V: TRBV19
J: TRBJ2-1
DNA: TGTGCCAGTAGTAGAATTAGGGGCGAGCAGTTCTTC
CDR3: CASSRIRGEQFF

size: NA
D: TRBD2
V: TRBV6-4
J: TRBJ2-7
DNA: TGTGCCAGCAGTGACTCGACTAGCTCAGAGGTCTACGGGCAGTACTTC
CDR3: CASSDSTSSEVYGQYF

size: NA
D: NA
V: TRBV20-1
J: TRBJ2-1
DNA: TGCAGTGCTAGTTATGGGAATGGCGAGCAGTTCTTC
CDR3: CSASYGNGEQFF

size: many
D: TRBD2
V: TRBV11-2
J: TRBJ2-7
DNA: TGTGCCAGCAGCCCCACGACCGGGACTACCTACGAGCAGTACTTC
CDR3: CASSPTTGTTYEQYF

size: NA
D: NA
V: TRBV7-3
J: TRBJ1-5
DNA: TGTGCCAGCAGCTACGGCTCCGGGGATCAGCCCCAGCATTTT
CDR3: CASSYGSGDQPQHF

size: many
D: TRBD2
V: TRBV20-1
J: TRBJ2-3
DNA: TGCAGTGCTAGACCCTTCCCCGCGGGAGCTCCAGATACGCAGTATTTT
CDR3: CSARPFPAGAPDTQYF

size: NA
D: NA
V: TRBV19
J: TRBJ1-5
DNA: TGTGCCAGTAGTATAGGGAGGTCCCAGCATTTT
CDR3: CASSIGRSQHF

size: NA
D: NA
V: TRBV11-3
J: TRBJ2-3
DNA: TGTGCCAGCAGCTTAGGGACCGATACTAGCACAGATACGCAGTATTTT
CDR3: CASSLGTDTSTDTQYF